These 30 T cell receptor beta chains share one sample of origin, sequenced in a study of blood T cells in healthy people across ages. A J-beta primer mix and a sample-barcoded 5' primer were used in a second PCR of about 6 to 12 cycles. TCRdb reanalysed the 5' RACE reads using MiXCR and keeps one entry per CDR3 protein. The data hold about 810,000 distinct CDR3 sequences, with around 36% observed a single time. The sample consisted of blood. The receptors originated from a man aged 18 to 30 in good health.

Of note for this clonotype: This could be a read error, since a much larger clone is one nucleotide away. The chain is built from TRBV12-3 or TRBV12-4 and TRBJ2-5; the D is unclear. This CDR3 region has 13 residues. V was shortened by 2 bases and J by 5 bases, with 9 bases between the two germline ends. The CDR3 DNA is TGTGCCAGCAGTTTAATAGAGGATGAGACCCAGTACTTC. Amino acids: CASSLIEDETQYF.

The chain is built from TRBV6-5 and TRBJ1-2, with a possible D match to TRBD1 (6 bases). The CDR3 sequence is 12 residues long. Trimming removed 5 bases from V and 8 bases from J, with 12 bases in between. Germline V gene sequence: CDR1 MNHEY, CDR2 SVGAGI. The DNA for the CDR3 is TGTGCCAGCAGTCCAGGGGAATGGGGCTACACCTTC. Translation gives CASSPGEWGYTF.

This rearrangement joins TRBV7-9 to TRBJ2-5; D is unclear. From germline, CDR1 is SEHNR and CDR2 FQNEAQ (reference sequence). The V end was cut by 2 bases, the J end by 2 bases, with 12 bases between. This CDR3 region has 15 residues. The CDR3 bases are TGTGCCAGCAGCTTATGGAATGCCCTACAAGAGACCCAGTACTTC. Residues: CASSLWNALQETQYF. Supplemented by reference TRBV7-9 and TRBJ2-5, the full variable domain reads DTGVSQNPRHKITKRGQNVTFRCDPISEHNRLYWYRQTLGQGPEFLTYFQNEAQLEKSRLLSDRFSAERPKGSFSTLEIQRTEQGDSAMYLCASSLWNALQETQYFGPGTRLLVL.

This clonotype showed up just a few times. The chain combines TRBV6-6 with TRBJ1-6, with D possibly matching TRBD1 (5 bases). The V gene lost 5 bases and the J gene lost 6 bases, with 11 bases spanning the gap. CDR1 is MNHNY and CDR2 is SVGAGI in the germline V gene (reference sequence). The CDR3 is 14 residues long. Written as DNA, the CDR3 is TGTGCCAGCAGTAAGGGACCGACTAATTCACCCCTCCACTTT. This sequence encodes CASSKGPTNSPLHF.

This clonotype has more than one count but fewer than ten. The V gene is TRBV4-1, the J gene TRBJ2-2; 8 bases agree with TRBD1. CDR3 length: 13 residues. The V gene end was trimmed by 4 bases and the J gene end by 5 bases; junction bases not matched to a gene: 0. Germline-derived CDR1 and CDR2 are MGHRA and YSYEKL. CDR3 loop: CASSRTGTGELFF. The CDR3 DNA is TGCGCCAGCAGCCGGACAGGGACCGGGGAGCTGTTTTTT.

The CDR3 loop reads CASDRTVSSYEQYF. CDR3 DNA: TGTGCCAGCGATCGGACGGTGAGCTCCTACGAGCAGTACTTC. J is TRBJ2-7 and V is TRBV28; no firm D call. Per germline, CDR1 MDHEN and CDR2 SYDVKM. This CDR3 spans 14 amino acids. V dropped 8 bases and J dropped 0 bases, with 14 bases sitting between them.

This clonotype was seen many times. The CDR3 spells CASSSGLLRFQETQYF. DNA of the CDR3: TGTGCCAGCAGCTCGGGACTGCTGCGATTTCAAGAGACCCAGTACTTC. The J gene is TRBJ2-5, the V gene TRBV11-2, with a weak D call TRBD2 (6 bases). V was trimmed by 4 bases and J by 2 bases, leaving 17 bases between them. The CDR3 spans 16 residues. Germline assignment: CDR1 SGHAT and CDR2 FQNNGV.

This clonotype showed up just a few times. The chain links TRBV12-3 or TRBV12-4 to TRBJ1-4; D is unclear. Deletions cut 0 bases from V and 7 bases from J, with 9 bases between. The CDR3 is made up of 14 amino acids. As DNA, the CDR3 is TGTGCCAGCAGTTTAGCAATGTTAAGTGAAAAACTGTTTTTT. Translation gives CASSLAMLSEKLFF.

J is TRBJ2-2 and V is TRBV12-3 or TRBV12-4, with TRBD2 identical over 12 bases. Losses at the gene ends were 6 bases for V and 5 bases for J; bases not matched to a gene: 7. This CDR3 contains 16 residues. The CDR3 is CASSWGLAGFTGELFF. In DNA form, the CDR3 reads TGTGCCAGCAGCTGGGGACTAGCGGGCTTTACCGGGGAGCTGTTTTTT.

This clonotype came up once. This chain uses TRBV5-1 with TRBJ2-3; D may be TRBD1 (5 bases). V shed 2 bases and J shed 6 bases, with 13 bases lying between them. The germline V gene encodes CDR1 SGHRS and CDR2 YFSETQ. The CDR3 extends over 14 amino acids. The CDR3 is CASSFGAPGDTQYF. In nucleotides, the CDR3 is TGCGCCAGCAGCTTCGGAGCTCCAGGGGATACGCAGTATTTT.

The genes are TRBV5-5 and TRBJ2-5, with TRBD1 identical over 7 bases. Germline V gene sequence: CDR1 SGHKS, CDR2 YYEKEE (reference sequence). The CDR3 length is 16 residues. V lost 0 bases, J lost 5 bases, and 10 bases stayed unmatched. In nucleotides, the CDR3 is TGTGCCAGCAGCTTGGTGGCCGTGACAGGGCGGGAGACCCAGTACTTC. Translating gives CASSLVAVTGRETQYF.

This chain uses TRBV7-9 with TRBJ1-4; no reliable D call. The CDR3 contains 17 residues. The germline V gene encodes CDR1 SEHNR and CDR2 FQNEAQ (reference sequence). V lost 5 bases and J lost 14, with 30 bases in between. CDR3: CASSLHPLDPLGESLFF. DNA of the CDR3: TGTGCCAGCAGCCTCCACCCCCTCGACCCCCTCGGGGAGAGTCTGTTTTTT.

The chain joins TRBV20-1 to TRBJ2-5, with D perhaps matching TRBD1 (5 bases). The CDR3 has 15 amino acids. Germline assignment: CDR1 DFQATT and CDR2 SNEGSKA (reference sequence). The V end lost 0 bases, the J end lost 2 bases, and 13 bases lay between the germline ends. CDR3 sequence (DNA): TGCAGTGCTAGAGATCATGACAGAGGTCAAGAGACCCAGTACTTC. This encodes CSARDHDRGQETQYF.

The rearrangement links TRBV12-3 or TRBV12-4 to TRBJ1-6, with D hard to call. V was pared by 6 bases and J by 9 bases, with 15 bases between. The CDR3 sequence is 14 residues long. CDR3 region: CASSFVGSGSPLHF. CDR3 sequence (DNA): TGTGCCAGCAGCTTCGTAGGGTCGGGTTCACCCCTCCACTTT.

This chain connects TRBV6-2 or TRBV6-3 to TRBJ2-7; TRBD2 might be the D (5 bases). The CDR3 length is 17 residues. Trimming stripped 4 bases from V and 4 bases from J, with 23 bases between. The germline CDR1 and CDR2 sequences are MNHEY and SVGEGT. The CDR3: CASSSRQRDYRQYEQYF. In DNA form, the CDR3 reads TGTGCCAGCAGTTCTCGTCAGCGTGACTACCGACAATACGAGCAGTACTTC.

The chain links TRBV20-1 to TRBJ1-2; TRBD1 matches 8 bases. Germline CDR1 and CDR2: DFQATT and SNEGSKA (reference sequence). CDR3 length: 15 residues. Unmatched junction bases numbered 13, after V lost 3 bases and J lost 7 bases. As DNA, the CDR3 is TGCAGTGCTAGCAGGGGGCGAGGCGGGAAACGTGGCTACACCTTC. This codes for CSASRGRGGKRGYTF.

This sequence joins TRBV13 and TRBJ2-5; tentatively, D is TRBD2 (6 bases). Trimming removed 5 bases from V and 4 bases from J, with 17 bases in between. Germline CDR1 is PRHDT and CDR2 is FYEKMQ (reference sequence). The CDR3 spans 15 residues. The CDR3: CASSLQATRVETQYF. CDR3 DNA sequence: TGTGCCAGCAGCCTACAAGCGACTAGAGTAGAGACCCAGTACTTC.

About this clonotype: Germline and junction disagree at one end, which may indicate a read error. V usage is TRBV6-5 and J usage is TRBJ2-2; D is perhaps TRBD2 (5 bases). The V gene's germline CDR1 is MNHEY and CDR2 SVGAGI. The CDR3 is 16 amino acids. CDR3 in DNA: TGTGCCAGCAGTTACTCTGAAAAAGCGAACACCGGGGAACTGTTTTTT. It translates to CASSYSEKANTGELFF.

This sequence joins TRBV7-2 and TRBJ1-2; D might be TRBD1 (5 bases). V lost 4 bases and J 5 bases, leaving 20 bases between the germline ends. Germline V lookup: CDR1 SGHTA, CDR2 FQGNSA. The CDR3 totals 16 residues. This chain's CDR3 is CASSWTRDGGPYGYTF. The DNA of the CDR3 is TGTGCCAGCAGCTGGACCCGGGACGGGGGACCGTATGGCTACACCTTC.

This clonotype was seen ten or more times. The chain links TRBV12-3 or TRBV12-4 to TRBJ2-1; TRBD2 matches 9 bases. V shed 3 bases, J shed 3 bases, and the junction held 3 bases outside the gene matches. The CDR3 has 15 residues. The CDR3 is CASSFSGGLYNEQFF. CDR3 sequence (DNA): TGTGCCAGCAGTTTTAGCGGGGGCCTCTACAATGAGCAGTTCTTC.

Turning to this clonotype: The junction does not match germline at one end; this may be a read error. The chain joins TRBV2 to TRBJ2-1; 8 bases fit TRBD2. Germline CDR1 is SNHLY and CDR2 is FYNNEI. The CDR3 has 16 amino acids. The CDR3, as DNA: TGTGCCAGCAGTGAATTCGGGACTAGGTCCTACAGTGAGCAGTTCTTC. It yields the protein CASSEFGTRSYSEQFF.

Regarding this clonotype: One end of the junction varies from germline; a read error may be responsible. V is TRBV5-6 and J is TRBJ2-7; tentative D call: TRBD1 (6 bases). The CDR3 sequence is 15 residues long. Germline CDR1 is SGHDT and CDR2 is YYEEEE. CDR3 loop: CAGSSHLTGSYEQYF. The CDR3 DNA sequence: TGTGCCGGCAGTTCACACCTGACAGGATCCTACGAGCAGTACTTC.

This clonotype showed up just a few times. This chain connects TRBV5-1 to TRBJ1-1; tentative D call: TRBD1 (6 bases). The CDR3 is 14 amino acids. Germline V gene data show CDR1 as SGHRS and CDR2 as YFSETQ. Trimming took off 0 bases at V and 7 bases at J, with 13 bases between the two ends. The chain's CDR3 is CASSLGQGSFEAFF. CDR3 DNA: TGCGCCAGCAGCTTGGGGCAGGGGTCCTTTGAAGCTTTCTTT.

Comments on this clonotype: The germline gene is not matched at one end of the junction; a read error may be the cause. This chain connects TRBV5-8 to TRBJ2-5; D is ambiguous. Per germline, CDR1 SGHTS and CDR2 YDEGEE. CDR3 size: 16 residues. CDR3 amino acids: CASTLGLAVAQETQYF. CDR3 coding DNA: TGTGCCAGCACCTTGGGTTTGGCAGTAGCACAAGAGACCCAGTACTTC.

V usage is TRBV15 and J usage is TRBJ1-2; D is unclear. V lost 5 bases to trimming and J lost 2 bases, with 12 bases between them. CDR1 is LNHNV and CDR2 is YYDKDF in the germline V gene (reference sequence). There are 14 residues in the CDR3. The CDR3 loop reads CATSLRITNYGYTF. The CDR3 DNA reads as TGTGCCACCAGCCTCAGGATAACGAACTATGGCTACACCTTC.

V is TRBV7-9 and J is TRBJ2-2; D is unclear. The germline CDR1 and CDR2 sequences are SEHNR and FQNEAQ (reference sequence). The CDR3 extends over 13 amino acids. Between the trimmed V and J ends, which lost 6 bases and 4 bases, there was a span of 9 bases. CDR3 protein: CASSPEVTGELFF. CDR3 bases: TGTGCCAGCAGTCCGGAAGTCACCGGGGAGCTGTTTTTT.

The chain couples TRBV12-3 or TRBV12-4 to TRBJ1-4, with D perhaps TRBD1 (5 bases). This CDR3 is built from 15 residues. Trimming shortened V by 3 bases and J by 7 bases, and 15 bases separated the two germline ends. The CDR3 coding sequence is TGTGCCAGCAGTTTTGCGGGGCTCGCAAGTGAAAAACTGTTTTTT. Translation: CASSFAGLASEKLFF.

The genes are TRBV29-1 and TRBJ2-1; D is possibly TRBD1 or TRBD2 (6 bases each). Germline assignment: CDR1 SQVTM and CDR2 ANQGSEA. This CDR3 contains 12 residues. Trimming took 7 bases from V and 7 from J, leaving 14 bases between them. The CDR3 nucleotides are TGCAGCGCCCGAGGGGGGAGTAATGAGCAGTTCTTC. This gives the protein CSARGGSNEQFF.

The J gene is TRBJ1-1, the V gene TRBV20-1; possibly TRBD1 for D (5 bases). In germline, CDR1 is DFQATT, CDR2 SNEGSKA (reference sequence). V lost 2 bases to trimming and J lost 8 bases, with 15 bases between them. This CDR3 is built from 13 residues. The CDR3 spells CSARSETATEAFF. CDR3 nucleotides: TGCAGTGCTAGATCCGAGACAGCTACCGAAGCTTTCTTT.

This clonotype came up many times. The rearrangement uses TRBV12-3 or TRBV12-4 and TRBJ2-1; 7 nucleotides line up with TRBD2. This CDR3 contains 16 residues. Trimming removed 1 base from V and 6 bases from J; junction bases left unmatched: 9. In DNA form, the CDR3 reads TGTGCCAGCAGTTTAGTCCTGCCTAGCGGTTTCAATGAGCAGTTCTTC. Protein sequence: CASSLVLPSGFNEQFF.